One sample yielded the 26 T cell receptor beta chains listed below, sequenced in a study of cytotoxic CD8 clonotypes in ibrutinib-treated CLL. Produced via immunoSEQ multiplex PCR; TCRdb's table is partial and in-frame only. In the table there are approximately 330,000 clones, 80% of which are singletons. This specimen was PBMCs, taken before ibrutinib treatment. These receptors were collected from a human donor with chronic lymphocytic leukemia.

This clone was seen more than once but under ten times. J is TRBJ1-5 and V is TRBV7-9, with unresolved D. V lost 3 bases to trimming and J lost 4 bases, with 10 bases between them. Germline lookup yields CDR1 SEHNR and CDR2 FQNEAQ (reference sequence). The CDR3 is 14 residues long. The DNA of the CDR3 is TGTGCCAGCAGCTTCGGGGATTCGAATCAGCCCCAGCATTTT. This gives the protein CASSFGDSNQPQHF.

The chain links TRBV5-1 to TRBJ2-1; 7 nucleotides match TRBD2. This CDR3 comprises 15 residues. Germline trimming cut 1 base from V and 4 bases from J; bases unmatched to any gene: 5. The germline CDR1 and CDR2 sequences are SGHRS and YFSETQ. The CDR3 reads CASSLTGGIYNEQFF. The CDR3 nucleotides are TGCGCCAGCAGCTTGACGGGAGGAATATACAATGAGCAGTTCTTC.

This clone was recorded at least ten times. The CDR3 loop is CASSQIAGQGNQPQHF. The CDR3 nucleotides are TGTGCCAGCAGCCAAATCGCCGGACAGGGAAATCAGCCCCAGCATTTT. The rearrangement links TRBV4-2 to TRBJ1-5; 8 nucleotides agree with TRBD1. V lost 2 bases and J lost 4; bases outside the gene matches: 7. Germline loops: CDR1 LGHNA, CDR2 YNFKEQ. This CDR3 contains 16 residues.

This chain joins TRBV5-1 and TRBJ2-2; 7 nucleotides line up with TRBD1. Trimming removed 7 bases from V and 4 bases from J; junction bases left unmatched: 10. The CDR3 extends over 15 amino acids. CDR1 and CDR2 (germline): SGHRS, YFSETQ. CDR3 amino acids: CASCRDRRFTGELFF. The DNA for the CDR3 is TGCGCCAGCTGTCGGGACAGACGGTTCACCGGGGAGCTGTTTTTT.

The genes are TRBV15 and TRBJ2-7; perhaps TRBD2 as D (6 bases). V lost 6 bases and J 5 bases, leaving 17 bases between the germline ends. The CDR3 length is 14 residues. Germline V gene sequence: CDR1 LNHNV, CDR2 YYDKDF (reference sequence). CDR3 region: CATRKTGLRDEQYF. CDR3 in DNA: TGTGCCACCAGGAAAACGGGACTTAGGGACGAGCAGTACTTC.

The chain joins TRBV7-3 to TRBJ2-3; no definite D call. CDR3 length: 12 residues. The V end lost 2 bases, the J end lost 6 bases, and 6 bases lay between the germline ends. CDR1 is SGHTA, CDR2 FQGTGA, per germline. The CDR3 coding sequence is TGTGCCAGCAGCTTATCCTCTGATACGCAGTATTTT. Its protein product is CASSLSSDTQYF.

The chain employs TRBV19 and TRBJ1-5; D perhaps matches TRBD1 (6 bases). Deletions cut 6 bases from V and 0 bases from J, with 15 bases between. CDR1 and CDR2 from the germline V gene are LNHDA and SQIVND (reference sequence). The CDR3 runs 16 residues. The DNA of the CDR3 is TGTGCCAGTAGCCCCAGACAGGTTAATAGCAATCAGCCCCAGCATTTT. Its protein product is CASSPRQVNSNQPQHF.

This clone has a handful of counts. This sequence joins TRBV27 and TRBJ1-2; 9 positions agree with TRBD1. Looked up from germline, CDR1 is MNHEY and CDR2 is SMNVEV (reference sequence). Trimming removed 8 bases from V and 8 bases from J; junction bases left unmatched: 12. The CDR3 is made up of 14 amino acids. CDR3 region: CASSYRGRVGGYTF. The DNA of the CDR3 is TGTGCCAGCTCATACAGGGGGCGAGTTGGAGGCTACACCTTC.

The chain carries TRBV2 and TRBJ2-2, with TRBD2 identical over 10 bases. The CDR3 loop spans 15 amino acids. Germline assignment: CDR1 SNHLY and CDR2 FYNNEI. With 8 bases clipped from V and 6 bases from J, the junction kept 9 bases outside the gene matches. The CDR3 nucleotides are TGTGCCAGCCTTTCTAGCGGGAGCTTGGCCGGGGAGCTGTTTTTT. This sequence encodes CASLSSGSLAGELFF. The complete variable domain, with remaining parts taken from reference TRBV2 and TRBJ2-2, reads EPEVTQTPSHQVTQMGQEVILRCVPISNHLYFYWYRQILGQKVEFLVSFYNNEISEKSEIFDDQFSVERPDGSNFTLKIRSTKLEDSAMYFCASLSSGSLAGELFFGEGSRLTVL.

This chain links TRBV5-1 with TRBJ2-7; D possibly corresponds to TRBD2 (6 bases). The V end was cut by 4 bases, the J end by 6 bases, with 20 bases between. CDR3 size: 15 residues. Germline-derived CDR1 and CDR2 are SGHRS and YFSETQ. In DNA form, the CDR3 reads TGCGCCAGCAGCCCGGTCGGGACTCCTCTTAGCGAGCAGTACTTC. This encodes CASSPVGTPLSEQYF.

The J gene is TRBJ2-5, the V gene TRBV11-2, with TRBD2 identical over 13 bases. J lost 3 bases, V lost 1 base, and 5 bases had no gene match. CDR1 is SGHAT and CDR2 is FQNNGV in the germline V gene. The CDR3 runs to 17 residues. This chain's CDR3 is CASSLGTSGRIEETQYF. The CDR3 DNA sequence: TGTGCCAGCAGCTTAGGGACTAGCGGGAGAATAGAAGAGACCCAGTACTTC.

CDR3 protein: CASSNKGSLNTEAFF. The CDR3, as DNA: TGTGCCAGCAGCAACAAGGGCAGTTTGAACACTGAAGCTTTCTTT. The J gene is TRBJ1-1, the V gene TRBV13; D is unclear. CDR3 size: 15 residues. CDR1 is PRHDT, CDR2 FYEKMQ, per germline (reference sequence). With 5 bases removed from V and 0 bases from J, the gap between germline ends came to 13 bases.

The CDR3 nucleotides read TGTGCCAGCAGCAAGGGACAGGGATTCTCCTACGAGCAGTACTTC. As protein: CASSKGQGFSYEQYF. The chain recombines TRBV7-9 with TRBJ2-7; TRBD1 aligns across 9 bases. CDR3 size: 15 residues. Germline trimming cut 5 bases from V and 0 bases from J; bases unmatched to any gene: 5. Germline CDR1 reads SEHNR; CDR2 reads FQNEAQ (reference sequence).

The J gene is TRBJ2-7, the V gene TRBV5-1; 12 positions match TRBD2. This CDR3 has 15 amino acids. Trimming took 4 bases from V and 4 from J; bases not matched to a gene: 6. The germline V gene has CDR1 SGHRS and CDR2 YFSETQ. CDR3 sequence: CASSEPSGREYEQYF. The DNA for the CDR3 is TGCGCCAGCAGCGAACCTAGCGGGAGGGAATACGAGCAGTACTTC. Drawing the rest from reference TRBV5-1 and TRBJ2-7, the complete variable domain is KAGVTQTPRYLIKTRGQQVTLSCSPISGHRSVSWYQQTPGQGLQFLFEYFSETQRNKGNFPGRFSGRQFSNSRSEMNVSTLELGDSALYLCASSEPSGREYEQYFGPGTRLTVT.

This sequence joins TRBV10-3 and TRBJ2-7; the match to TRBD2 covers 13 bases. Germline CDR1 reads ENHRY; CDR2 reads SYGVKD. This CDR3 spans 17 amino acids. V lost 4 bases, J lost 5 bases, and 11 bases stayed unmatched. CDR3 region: CAISGRGLAGARNEQYF. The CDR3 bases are TGTGCCATCAGTGGCCGCGGACTAGCGGGAGCAAGGAACGAGCAGTACTTC.

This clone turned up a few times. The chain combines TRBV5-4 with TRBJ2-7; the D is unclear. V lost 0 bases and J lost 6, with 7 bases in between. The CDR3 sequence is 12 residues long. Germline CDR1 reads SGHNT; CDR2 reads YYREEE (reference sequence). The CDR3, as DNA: TGTGCCAGCAGCTTGGGACCAACCGAGCAGTACTTC. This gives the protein CASSLGPTEQYF.

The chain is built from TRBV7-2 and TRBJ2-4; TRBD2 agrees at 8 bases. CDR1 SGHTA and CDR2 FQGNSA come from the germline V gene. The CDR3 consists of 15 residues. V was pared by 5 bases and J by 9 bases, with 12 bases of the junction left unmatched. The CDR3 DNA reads TGTGCCAGCAGCCGAAGCGGGAGTGACGATGGCATTCAGTACTTC. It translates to CASSRSGSDDGIQYF.

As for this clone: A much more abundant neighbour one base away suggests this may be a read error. CDR3 loop: CASSSTGELFF. CDR3 bases: TGTGCCAGCAGTTCCACCGGGGAGCTGTTTTTT. The rearrangement uses TRBV2 and TRBJ2-2; no definite D call. The CDR3 consists of 11 residues. Germline V gene data show CDR1 as SNHLY and CDR2 as FYNNEI. V was cut by 5 bases and J by 4 bases, with 2 bases left in between.

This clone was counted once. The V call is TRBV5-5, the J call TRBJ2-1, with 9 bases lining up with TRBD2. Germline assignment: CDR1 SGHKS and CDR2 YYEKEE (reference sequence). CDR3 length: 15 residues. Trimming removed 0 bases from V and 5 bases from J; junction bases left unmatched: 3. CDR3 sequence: CASSLGLAGNNEQFF. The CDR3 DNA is TGTGCCAGCAGCTTGGGGCTAGCGGGAAACAATGAGCAGTTCTTC.

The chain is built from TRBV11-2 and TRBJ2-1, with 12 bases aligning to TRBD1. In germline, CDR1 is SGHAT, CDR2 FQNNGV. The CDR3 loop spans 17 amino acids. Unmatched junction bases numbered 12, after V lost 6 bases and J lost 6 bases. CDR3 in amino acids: CASRRLPGQGAINEQFF. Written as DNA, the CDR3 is TGTGCCAGCAGAAGACTGCCGGGACAGGGGGCTATCAATGAGCAGTTCTTC.

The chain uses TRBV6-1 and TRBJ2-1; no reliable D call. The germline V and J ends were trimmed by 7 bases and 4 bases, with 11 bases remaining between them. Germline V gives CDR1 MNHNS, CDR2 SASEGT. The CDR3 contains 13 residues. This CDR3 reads CASIPWDYNEQFF. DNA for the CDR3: TGTGCCAGCATCCCTTGGGATTACAATGAGCAGTTCTTC.

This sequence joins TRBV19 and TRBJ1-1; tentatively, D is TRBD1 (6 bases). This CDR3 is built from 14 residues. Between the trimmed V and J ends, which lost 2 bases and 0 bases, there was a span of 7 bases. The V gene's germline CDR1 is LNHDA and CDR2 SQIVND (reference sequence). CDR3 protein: CASSIQGMNTEAFF. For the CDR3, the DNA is TGTGCCAGTAGTATACAGGGGATGAACACTGAAGCTTTCTTT.

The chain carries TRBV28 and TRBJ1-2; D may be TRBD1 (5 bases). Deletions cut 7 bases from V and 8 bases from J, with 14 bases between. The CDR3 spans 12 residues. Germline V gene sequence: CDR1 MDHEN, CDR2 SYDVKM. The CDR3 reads CASTLGGLGYTF. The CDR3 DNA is TGTGCCAGCACCCTCGGGGGATTGGGCTACACCTTC.

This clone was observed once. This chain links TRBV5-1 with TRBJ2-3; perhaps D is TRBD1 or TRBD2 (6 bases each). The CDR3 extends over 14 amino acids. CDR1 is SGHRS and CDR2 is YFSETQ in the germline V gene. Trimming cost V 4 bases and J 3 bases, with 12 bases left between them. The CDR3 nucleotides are TGCGCCAGCAGCATTGCGGGACAAACAGATACGCAGTATTTT. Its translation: CASSIAGQTDTQYF.

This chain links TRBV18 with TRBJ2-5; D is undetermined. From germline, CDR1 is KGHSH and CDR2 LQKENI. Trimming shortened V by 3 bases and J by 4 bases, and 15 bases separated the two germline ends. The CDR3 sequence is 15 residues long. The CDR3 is CASSPLRVFGETQYF. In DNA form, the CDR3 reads TGTGCCAGCTCACCTCTAAGGGTATTCGGAGAGACCCAGTACTTC. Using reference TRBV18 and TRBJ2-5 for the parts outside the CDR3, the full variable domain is NAGVMQNPRHLVRRRGQEARLRCSPMKGHSHVYWYRQLPEEGLKFMVYLQKENIIDESGMPKERFSAEFPKEGPSILRIQQVVRGDSAAYFCASSPLRVFGETQYFGPGTRLLVL.

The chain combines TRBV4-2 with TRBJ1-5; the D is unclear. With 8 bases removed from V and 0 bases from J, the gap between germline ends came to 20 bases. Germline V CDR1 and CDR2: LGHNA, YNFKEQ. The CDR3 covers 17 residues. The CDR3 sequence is CASAQTIADYSNQPQHF. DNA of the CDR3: TGTGCCAGCGCCCAGACGATAGCAGACTATAGCAATCAGCCCCAGCATTTT.